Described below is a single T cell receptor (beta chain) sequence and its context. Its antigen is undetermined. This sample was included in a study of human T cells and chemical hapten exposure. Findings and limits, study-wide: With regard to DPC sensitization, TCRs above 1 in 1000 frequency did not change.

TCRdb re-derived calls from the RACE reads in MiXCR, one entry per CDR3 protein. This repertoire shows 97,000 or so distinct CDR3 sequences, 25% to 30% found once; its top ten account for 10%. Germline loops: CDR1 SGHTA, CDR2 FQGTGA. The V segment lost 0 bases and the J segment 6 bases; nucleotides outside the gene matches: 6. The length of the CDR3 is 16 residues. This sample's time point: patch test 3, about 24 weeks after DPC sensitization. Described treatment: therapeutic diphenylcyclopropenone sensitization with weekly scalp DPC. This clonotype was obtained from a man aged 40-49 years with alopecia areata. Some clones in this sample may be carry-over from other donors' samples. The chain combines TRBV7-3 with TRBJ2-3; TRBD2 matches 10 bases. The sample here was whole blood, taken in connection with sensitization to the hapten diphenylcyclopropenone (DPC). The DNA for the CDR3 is TGTGCCAGCAGCTTAACAATAGCGGGAGGCGAGGATACGCAGTATTTT. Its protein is CASSLTIAGGEDTQYF.